These 20 T cell receptor beta chains share one sample of origin, sequenced in a study of a mutant IDH1 vaccine in newly diagnosed glioma. Clones were read by immunoSEQ multiplex PCR, and TCRdb kept only the in-frame ones, dropping some. The data contain tens of thousands of clones, under 90% of them singletons. No cognate antigen is known for these TCRs. The time point was: week 11, during vaccination. The vaccine gave 300 ug of a 20-mer mutant IDH1 peptide subcutaneously per dose. The specimen was PBMCs, collected from a glioma patient whose treatment included an IDH1 peptide vaccine. The source of these receptors is a man younger than 45 with glioma.

The rearrangement links TRBV7-6 to TRBJ2-1; D assignment may be TRBD1 or TRBD2 (5 bases each). CDR3 length: 16 residues. CDR1 SGHVS and CDR2 FNYEAQ come from the germline V gene. Deletions cut 5 bases from V and 7 bases from J, with 21 bases between. In DNA form, the CDR3 reads TGTGCCAGCAGCCCAGGTCCGGGGCCTCCTCTTAATGAGCAGTTCTTC. Its translation: CASSPGPGPPLNEQFF.

The chain combines TRBV5-5 with TRBJ2-1, with a possible D match to TRBD2 (6 bases). Trimming shortened V by 2 bases and J by 4 bases, and 10 bases separated the two germline ends. The CDR3 runs 14 residues. Looked up from germline, CDR1 is SGHKS and CDR2 is YYEKEE (reference sequence). Written as DNA, the CDR3 is TGTGCCAGCAGCTTTACTAGCCAATACAATGAGCAGTTCTTC. Translating it yields CASSFTSQYNEQFF.

The CDR3 sequence is CASSSGQGREQYF. CDR3 bases: TGTGCCAGCAGTTCAGGACAGGGTCGCGAGCAGTACTTC. V gene TRBV6-5 combines with J gene TRBJ2-7, with TRBD1 identical over 8 bases. CDR3 length: 13 amino acids. After removal of 4 bases from V and 6 bases from J, the junction contained 5 bases not matched to a gene. Germline CDR1 reads MNHEY; CDR2 reads SVGAGI.

The rearrangement links TRBV28 to TRBJ2-2; D is undetermined. Germline CDR1 and CDR2: MDHEN and SYDVKM. The CDR3 has 14 amino acids. The V and J ends lost 2 bases and 3 bases respectively, with 7 bases between them. The CDR3 sequence is CASSLNGHTGELFF. CDR3 in DNA: TGTGCCAGCAGTTTAAACGGGCACACCGGGGAGCTGTTTTTT.

The V gene is TRBV6-6, the J gene TRBJ2-7, with 7 bases that match TRBD1. This CDR3 spans 15 amino acids. V was clipped by 0 bases and J by 2 bases; unmatched bases: 4. From germline, CDR1 is MNHNY and CDR2 SVGAGI (reference sequence). The CDR3 bases are TGTGCCAGCAGTTACTCGGGGACAGATCCCTACGAGCAGTACTTC. Translated, it gives CASSYSGTDPYEQYF.

In DNA, the CDR3 is TGTGCCAGCTCCTTTGACAGCTACGAGCAGTACTTC. Translation gives CASSFDSYEQYF. J is TRBJ2-7 and V is TRBV18, with D possibly matching TRBD1 (5 bases). The CDR3 sequence is 12 residues long. V gave up 6 bases and J gave up 3 bases, with 9 bases separating them. Germline values: CDR1 KGHSH, CDR2 LQKENI.

The chain links TRBV19 to TRBJ1-1; a possible D gene is TRBD1 (5 bases). The CDR3 runs to 15 residues. V was pared by 3 bases and J by 4 bases, with 15 bases between. Germline V CDR1 and CDR2: LNHDA, SQIVND (reference sequence). CDR3 sequence (DNA): TGTGCCAGTAGTATGACAGTTGGTGGGTTCACTGAAGCTTTCTTT. As protein: CASSMTVGGFTEAFF.

The chain is built from TRBV4-1 and TRBJ2-7; TRBD1 agrees at 7 bases. The ends lost 1 base at V and 2 bases at J; junction bases unmatched: 8. The CDR3 is made up of 16 amino acids. CDR1 is MGHRA and CDR2 is YSYEKL in the germline V gene. The CDR3 DNA sequence: TGCGCCAGCAGCCAAGCCGAGGGGGCAGGGGCCTACGAGCAGTACTTC. Translation: CASSQAEGAGAYEQYF.

The chain carries TRBV11-2 and TRBJ2-7; TRBD1 matches at 8 bases. From germline, CDR1 is SGHAT and CDR2 FQNNGV. CDR3 length: 15 amino acids. V shed 4 bases and J 6 bases; nucleotides not matched to a gene: 11. The CDR3 reads CASSSLRDRSREQYF. CDR3 coding DNA: TGTGCCAGCAGCTCCCTCCGGGACAGGTCTCGCGAGCAGTACTTC.

V and J are TRBV7-2 and TRBJ2-3, with D hard to call. The V gene lost 3 bases and the J gene lost 5 bases, with 3 bases spanning the gap. This CDR3 spans 11 amino acids. CDR1 and CDR2 from the germline V gene are SGHTA and FQGNSA. The CDR3 DNA is TGTGCCAGCAGCTTGAAAGATACGCAGTATTTT. It codes for CASSLKDTQYF.

Concerning this clone itself: A read error may produce the germline difference seen at one junction end. This chain links TRBV5-1 with TRBJ1-2, with 8 bases fitting TRBD1. Per germline, CDR1 SGHRS and CDR2 YFSETQ. The CDR3 consists of 14 residues. The CDR3: CASGFAGGEYGYTF. CDR3 sequence (DNA): TGCGCCAGCGGCTTCGCAGGGGGCGAGTATGGCTACACCTTC.

The rearrangement links TRBV29-1 to TRBJ2-1; the match to TRBD1 covers 8 bases. V shed 6 bases and J 4 bases; nucleotides not matched to a gene: 8. The length of the CDR3 is 14 residues. Germline lookup yields CDR1 SQVTM and CDR2 ANQGSEA. CDR3 in DNA: TGCAGCGTGGACCGGACAGGGCTGTACAATGAGCAGTTCTTC. Its translation is CSVDRTGLYNEQFF.

The genes are TRBV5-4 and TRBJ1-1; perhaps TRBD1 as D (6 bases). The germline V gene encodes CDR1 SGHNT and CDR2 YYREEE (reference sequence). This CDR3 spans 12 amino acids. Trimming stripped 0 bases from V and 8 bases from J, with 8 bases between. The CDR3 DNA is TGTGCCAGCAGCTTGGTACAGGGAGAAGCTTTCTTT. This translates into CASSLVQGEAFF.

The chain combines TRBV6-1 with TRBJ1-2; 8 bases are shared with TRBD1. The CDR3 runs 15 residues. Germline loops: CDR1 MNHNS, CDR2 SASEGT. Trimming removed 6 bases from V and 4 bases from J; junction bases left unmatched: 10. The DNA for the CDR3 is TGTGCCAGCAGGGGCATGACAGGGGCGGGCTATGGCTACACCTTC. Its translation is CASRGMTGAGYGYTF.

With respect to this clone: In the same sample, other DNA sequences code for this CDR3. V is TRBV27 and J is TRBJ1-1; D ambiguous. This CDR3 contains 13 residues. V was trimmed by 3 bases and J by 6 bases, leaving 11 bases between them. Looked up from germline, CDR1 is MNHEY and CDR2 is SMNVEV (reference sequence). CDR3 nucleotides: TGTGCCAGCAGTTTTGGACTCAACGCTGAAGCTTTCTTT. This gives the protein CASSFGLNAEAFF.

The V call is TRBV15, the J call TRBJ1-3; tentative D call: TRBD1 (5 bases). V shed 0 bases and J shed 4 bases, with 10 bases lying between them. From germline, CDR1 is LNHNV and CDR2 YYDKDF (reference sequence). The CDR3 totals 15 residues. Here the CDR3 reads CATSRDRGEGNTIYF. Here the CDR3 DNA reads TGTGCCACCAGCAGAGATAGGGGAGAAGGAAACACCATATATTTT.

As DNA, the CDR3 is TGTGCCAGCAGCTTGGCTAGGTGGGGCTACACCTTC. Its translation: CASSLARWGYTF. The V gene is TRBV5-4, the J gene TRBJ1-2; D is unclear. Germline values: CDR1 SGHNT, CDR2 YYREEE (reference sequence). V lost 0 bases and J lost 8, with 8 bases in between. The CDR3 is made up of 12 amino acids.

The rearrangement uses TRBV7-6 and TRBJ2-3, with a possible D match to TRBD2 (5 bases). This CDR3 comprises 13 residues. The germline V gene encodes CDR1 SGHVS and CDR2 FNYEAQ. V was shortened by 0 bases and J by 7 bases, with 8 bases between the two germline ends. CDR3 loop: CASSLASGNTQYF. In DNA form, the CDR3 reads TGTGCCAGCAGCTTAGCATCGGGGAATACGCAGTATTTT.

V usage is TRBV9 and J usage is TRBJ2-3; no clear D gene. V was shortened by 0 bases and J by 5 bases, with 7 bases between the two germline ends. The CDR3 runs to 13 residues. In germline, CDR1 is SGDLS, CDR2 YYNGEE. CDR3 coding DNA: TGTGCCAGCAGCGTAGCATTCGGAGATACGCAGTATTTT. Translated: CASSVAFGDTQYF. Together with reference TRBV9 and TRBJ2-3, the CDR3 gives the full variable domain: DSGVTQTPKHLITATGQRVTLRCSPRSGDLSVYWYQQSLDQGLQFLIQYYNGEERAKGNILERFSAQQFPDLHSELNLSSLELGDSALYFCASSVAFGDTQYFGPGTRLTVL.

This chain joins TRBV5-5 and TRBJ1-4; 8 positions match TRBD1. This CDR3 is built from 16 residues. The V gene's germline CDR1 is SGHKS and CDR2 YYEKEE (reference sequence). V shed 4 bases, J shed 3 bases, and the junction held 8 bases outside the gene matches. The CDR3 DNA reads as TGTGCCAGCAGCCCGCGACAGGGGTGGGCTAATGAAAAACTGTTTTTT. This translates into CASSPRQGWANEKLFF.